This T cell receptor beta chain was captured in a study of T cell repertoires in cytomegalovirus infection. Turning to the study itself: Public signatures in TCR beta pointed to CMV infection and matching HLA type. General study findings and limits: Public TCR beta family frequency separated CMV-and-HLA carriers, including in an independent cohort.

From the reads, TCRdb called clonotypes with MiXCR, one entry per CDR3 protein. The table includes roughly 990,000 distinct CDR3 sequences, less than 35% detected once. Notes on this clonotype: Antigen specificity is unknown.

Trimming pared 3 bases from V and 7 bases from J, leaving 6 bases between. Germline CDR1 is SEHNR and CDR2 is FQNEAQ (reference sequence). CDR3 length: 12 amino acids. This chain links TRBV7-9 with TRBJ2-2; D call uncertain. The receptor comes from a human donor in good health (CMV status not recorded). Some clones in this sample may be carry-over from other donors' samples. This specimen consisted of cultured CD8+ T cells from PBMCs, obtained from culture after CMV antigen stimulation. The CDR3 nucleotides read TGTGCCAGCAGCTTTCAAGACGGGGAGCTGTTTTTT. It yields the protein CASSFQDGELFF.